Given below is one T cell receptor (beta chain) in context. Antigen unknown. Assay: immunoSEQ multiplex PCR; the TCRdb copy retains only in-frame clones and omits some. Here the sample spans some 170,000 clones, about 91% being singletons. This sample was included in a study of T cell responses to AZD1222 COVID-19 vaccine. The ends lost 1 base at V and 0 bases at J; junction bases unmatched: 6. The CDR3 runs 18 residues. Germline V gene sequence: CDR1 LGHNA, CDR2 YNFKEQ. Study findings and constraints: With two AZD1222 doses given, Spike-specific TCR breadth and depth both rose. Seropositive status at baseline applied to only five or six AZD1222 recipients. In all cases, repertoires were sampled only after the peak T cell response.

The clonotype was recovered from an adult who received the AZD1222 COVID-19 vaccine. The sample here was peripheral blood, taken 28 days after the second AZD1222 dose. J is TRBJ2-6 and V is TRBV4-2, with 7 positions matching TRBD1. The CDR3 is CASSQVTGQTSGANVLTF. In nucleotides, the CDR3 is TGTGCCAGCAGCCAAGTAACGGGACAGACCTCTGGGGCCAACGTCCTGACTTTC.